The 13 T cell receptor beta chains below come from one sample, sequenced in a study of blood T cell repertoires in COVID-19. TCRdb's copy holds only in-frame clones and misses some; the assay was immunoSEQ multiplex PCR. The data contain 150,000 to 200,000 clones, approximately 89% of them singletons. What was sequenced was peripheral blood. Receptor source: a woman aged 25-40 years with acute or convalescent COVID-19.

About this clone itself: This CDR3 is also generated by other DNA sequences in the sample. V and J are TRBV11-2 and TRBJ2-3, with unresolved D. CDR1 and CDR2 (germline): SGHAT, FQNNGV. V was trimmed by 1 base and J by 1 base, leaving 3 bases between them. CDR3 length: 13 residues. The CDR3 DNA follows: TGTGCCAGCAGCTTAGCCGGCACAGATACGCAGTATTTT. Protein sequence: CASSLAGTDTQYF.

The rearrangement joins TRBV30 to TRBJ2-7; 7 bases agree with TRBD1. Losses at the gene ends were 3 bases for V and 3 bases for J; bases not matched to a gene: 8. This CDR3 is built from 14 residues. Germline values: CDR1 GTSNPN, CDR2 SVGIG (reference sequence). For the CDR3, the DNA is TGTGCCTGGAGGGGACAGTTAAATTTCTACGAGCAGTACTTC. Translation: CAWRGQLNFYEQYF.

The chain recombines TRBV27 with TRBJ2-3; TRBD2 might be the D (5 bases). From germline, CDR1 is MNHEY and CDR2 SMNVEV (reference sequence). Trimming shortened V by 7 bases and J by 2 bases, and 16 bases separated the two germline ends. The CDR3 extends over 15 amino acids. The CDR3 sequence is CASTAFPGTTDTQYF. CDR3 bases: TGTGCCAGCACCGCATTCCCGGGAACCACAGATACGCAGTATTTT.

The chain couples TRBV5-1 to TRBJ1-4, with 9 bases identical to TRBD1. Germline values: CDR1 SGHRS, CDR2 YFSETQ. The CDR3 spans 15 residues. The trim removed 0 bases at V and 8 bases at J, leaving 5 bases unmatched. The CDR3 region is CASSLVGQGGEKLFF. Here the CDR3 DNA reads TGCGCCAGCAGCTTGGTGGGACAGGGAGGGGAAAAACTGTTTTTT.

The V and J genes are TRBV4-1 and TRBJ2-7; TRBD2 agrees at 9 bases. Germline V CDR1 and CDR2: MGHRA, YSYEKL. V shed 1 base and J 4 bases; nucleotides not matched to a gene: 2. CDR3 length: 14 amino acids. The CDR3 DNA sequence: TGCGCCAGCAGCCAAGGGACTAGCGCATACGAGCAGTACTTC. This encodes CASSQGTSAYEQYF.

The DNA for the CDR3 is TGTGCCAGCAGTTCCATCGGGACAGTCAATTCACCCCTCCACTTT. It yields the protein CASSSIGTVNSPLHF. The rearrangement links TRBV3-1 (or the pseudogene TRBV3-2) to TRBJ1-6; 7 nucleotides agree with TRBD1. This CDR3 has 15 residues. Germline V gene data show CDR1 as LGHDT and CDR2 as YNNKEL (reference sequence). Unmatched junction bases numbered 9, after V lost 6 bases and J lost 7 bases.

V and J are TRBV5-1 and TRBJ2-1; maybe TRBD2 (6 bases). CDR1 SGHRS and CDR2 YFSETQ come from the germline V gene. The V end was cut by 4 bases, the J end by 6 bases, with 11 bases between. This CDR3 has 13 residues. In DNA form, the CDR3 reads TGCGCCAGCAGCGTGACTAGTCCCAATGAGCAGTTCTTC. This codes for CASSVTSPNEQFF.

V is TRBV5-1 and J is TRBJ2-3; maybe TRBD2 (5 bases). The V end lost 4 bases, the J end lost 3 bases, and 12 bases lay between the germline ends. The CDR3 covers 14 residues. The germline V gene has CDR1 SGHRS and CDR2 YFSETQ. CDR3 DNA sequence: TGCGCCAGCAGCAGGCGGGTCTGGACAGATACGCAGTATTTT. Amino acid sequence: CASSRRVWTDTQYF.

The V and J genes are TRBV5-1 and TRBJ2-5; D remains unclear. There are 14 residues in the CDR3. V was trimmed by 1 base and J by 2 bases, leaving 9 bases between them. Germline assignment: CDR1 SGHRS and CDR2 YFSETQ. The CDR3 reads CASSLIGPQETQYF. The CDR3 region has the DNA TGCGCCAGCAGCTTGATTGGGCCTCAAGAGACCCAGTACTTC.

The CDR3 reads CASSDLEPSPEAFF. DNA for the CDR3: TGTGCCAGCAGTGACCTCGAGCCATCTCCCGAAGCTTTCTTT. The rearrangement links TRBV6-4 to TRBJ1-1; D gene uncertain. This CDR3 has 14 amino acids. V shed 2 bases and J shed 8 bases, with 15 bases lying between them. Germline CDR1 and CDR2: MRHNA and SNTAGT.

The CDR3 nucleotides are TGTGCCAGCAGCAAACCCAGCGGGAGACTTTACAATGAGCAGTTCTTC. Protein sequence: CASSKPSGRLYNEQFF. V gene TRBV21-1 combines with J gene TRBJ2-1; the D call in the table, TRBD2, was not verified against the DNA. TRBV21-1 is listed as a pseudogene. This CDR3 is built from 16 residues.

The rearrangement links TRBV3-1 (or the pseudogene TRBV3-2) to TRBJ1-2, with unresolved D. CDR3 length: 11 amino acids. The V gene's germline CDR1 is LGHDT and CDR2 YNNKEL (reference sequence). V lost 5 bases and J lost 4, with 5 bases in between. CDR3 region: CASSYGYGYTF. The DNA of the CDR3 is TGTGCCAGCAGCTACGGCTATGGCTACACCTTC.

The CDR3 nucleotides are TGTGCCAGCAGCCCAAGACCTCAGACTCCAAGCTATGGCTACACCTTC. Translating it yields CASSPRPQTPSYGYTF. V gene TRBV21-1 combines with J gene TRBJ1-2. TRBV21-1 is an annotated pseudogene. The CDR3 length is 16 residues.